The clone carrying this T cell receptor beta chain was counted between two and nine times. Germline CDR1 and CDR2: MNHEY and SVGEGT. The CDR3 has 13 residues. Trimming stripped 4 bases from V and 5 bases from J, with 12 bases between. Source study methods: By means of reference gene primer amplification, nucleated cell counts were estimated. This table comes from immunoSEQ multiplex PCR, and its TCRdb copy is limited to in-frame clones, with some not included. V and J calls and clone size are given by that table; D and trimming were obtained from the DNA. The profile covers 170,000 or so clones, with 70% to 90% appearing a single time and 0.55% to 0.6% taken by the ten largest. This specimen belongs to a study of blood T cell repertoires in COVID-19. Whole-study context: Whether acute or convalescent, the COVID-19 samples came from the United States, Italy and Spain. Sources were T cells, B-cell-depleted T cells, or PBMCs; the material itself was cDNA or gDNA.

Seattle researchers signed up patients amid active infection and tracked them longitudinally. This rearrangement joins TRBV6-2 or TRBV6-3 to TRBJ2-7; D might be TRBD1 (6 bases). Specimen: peripheral blood. This clonotype originated in a man in his 60s with COVID-19, enrolled during active disease. This chain's CDR3 is CASSSQTGNEQYF. The CDR3 DNA sequence: TGTGCCAGCAGTTCTCAGACAGGCAACGAGCAGTACTTC.